The clone carrying this T cell receptor (beta chain) showed up just a few times. Antigen specificity is unknown. These data are taken from a study of beta chain features in type 1 diabetes. Broader study findings: Individuals with type 1 diabetes displayed fewer insertions and more deletions at VDJ junctions. All four CD4+ subsets from Type 1 diabetes patients carried moderately but significantly shorter TCRB CDR3s.

Sequencing targeted expressed TCRB transcripts, as all isolated RNA had been reverse transcribed. The repertoire was sequenced with immunoSEQ multiplex PCR; TCRdb's copy has only in-frame clones and lacks some. The data contain hundreds of thousands of clones, about 29% of them singletons. Isolation of CD4+ naive, central memory, regulatory and stem cell-like memory cells was achieved by sorting via CD45RO/CCR7/CD25/CD127/CD95/CD27. Germline CDR1 is LNHNV and CDR2 is YYDKDF (reference sequence). The CDR3 loop spans 15 amino acids. Trimming cost V 2 bases and J 0 bases, with 11 bases left between them.

This receptor was taken from a man aged 18 to 35 in good health. The sequenced material came from naive CD4+ T cells from blood. This rearrangement joins TRBV15 to TRBJ2-7; TRBD1 is a possible D gene (6 bases). CDR3 in DNA: TGTGCCACCAGCAGACAACAGGGCCCCTCCTACGAGCAGTACTTC. As protein: CATSRQQGPSYEQYF.